These 30 T cell receptor beta chains were sequenced from one sample in a study of T cells in Graves' hyperthyroidism and ophthalmopathy (dated by TCRdb to between 2019 and 2020). The receptor library was made with multiplex PCR. The data were produced on an Illumina HiSeq 2000. The TCR beta CDR3 regions were amplified from the RNA transcripts. The first round of RT-PCR for the TCR CDR3 was performed with the HTBI primer set and the Qiagen OneStep RT-PCR kit. TCRdb passed the public sequencing reads through fastp at Q25 and MiXCR, retaining productive beta sequences. A single entry per CDR3 protein holds the most common genes and DNA from its merged rows. The sample table records about 52,000 distinct CDR3 sequences; roughly 50% of these occur just once. Of the sample, roughly 10% falls within the top ten clones. The sample consisted of blood. Receptors originate from a woman aged 50 to 60 with Graves' ophthalmopathy.

The chain links TRBV9 to TRBJ2-3, with 7 positions matching TRBD2. After removal of 0 bases from V and 0 bases from J, the junction contained 13 bases not matched to a gene. The CDR3 is 19 amino acids. The germline CDR1 and CDR2 sequences are SGDLS and YYNGEE. DNA for the CDR3: TGTGCCAGCAGCGTAGACTCCGGGGACTACAACATAAGCACAGATACGCAGTATTTT. It codes for CASSVDSGDYNISTDTQYF.

This clonotype has only one observation. This likely comes from a read error, as the CDR3 has no conserved phenylalanine or tryptophan at its end. The V gene is TRBV7-2, the J gene TRBJ2-5; no clear D gene. Trimming stripped 3 bases from V and 1 base from J, with 6 bases between. CDR3 length equals 13 residues. Germline V gives CDR1 SGHTA, CDR2 FQGNSA. The CDR3: CASSFESQETQYS. The CDR3 DNA sequence: TGTGCCAGCAGCTTCGAGTCCCAAGAGACCCAGTACTCC.

The chain uses TRBV5-1 and TRBJ1-2; 7 bases map to TRBD1. This CDR3 spans 15 amino acids. Germline assignment: CDR1 SGHRS and CDR2 YFSETQ. The ends lost 0 bases at V and 7 bases at J; junction bases unmatched: 9. CDR3 loop: CASSLAYTSGGGYTF. CDR3 DNA sequence: TGCGCCAGCAGCTTGGCCTATACGTCAGGGGGTGGCTACACCTTC. Variable domain in full (rest from reference TRBV5-1 and TRBJ1-2): KAGVTQTPRYLIKTRGQQVTLSCSPISGHRSVSWYQQTPGQGLQFLFEYFSETQRNKGNFPGRFSGRQFSNSRSEMNVSTLELGDSALYLCASSLAYTSGGGYTFGSGTRLTVV.

Details on this clonotype: Germline and junction disagree at one end, which may indicate a read error. The J gene is TRBJ2-2, the V gene TRBV10-3; possibly TRBD2 for D (5 bases). Germline V gene data show CDR1 as ENHRY and CDR2 as SYGVKD. This CDR3 region has 14 residues. CDR3 DNA: TGTGCCATCACCCCCGGGGAGAACACCGGGGAGCCGTTTTTT. This translates into CAITPGENTGEPFF.

There are many counts of this clonotype. The V call is TRBV7-2, the J call TRBJ1-6; weak D call: TRBD1 (5 bases). The CDR3 covers 14 residues. Per germline, CDR1 SGHTA and CDR2 FQGNSA. V was trimmed by 0 bases and J by 10 bases, leaving 10 bases between them. The CDR3 sequence: CASSLAGAYSPLHF. The CDR3 DNA sequence: TGTGCCAGCAGCTTAGCAGGGGCTTACTCACCCCTCCACTTT.

The chain uses TRBV3-1 and TRBJ2-3; 12 nucleotides agree with TRBD2. Germline V gene lookup returns CDR1 LGHDT and CDR2 YNNKEL (reference sequence). Trimming took 4 bases from V and 5 from J; bases not matched to a gene: 4. The CDR3 consists of 15 residues. The CDR3 protein is CASSLQLAGGDTQYF. CDR3 DNA sequence: TGTGCCAGCAGCCTCCAACTAGCGGGAGGAGATACGCAGTATTTT.

The CDR3 spells CASSQVAGSTDTQFF. In DNA form, the CDR3 reads TGCGCCAGCAGCCAAGTAGCGGGTAGCACAGATACGCAGTTCTTC. The rearrangement uses TRBV4-3 and TRBJ2-3; 7 bases match TRBD2. The J call may be incorrect, as the DNA end agrees better with TRBJ2-1. This CDR3 contains 15 residues. CDR1 LGHNA and CDR2 YSLEER come from the germline V gene.

Many counts were recorded for this clonotype. This sequence joins TRBV20-1 and TRBJ2-3; D could derive from TRBD1 or TRBD2 (5 bases each). V gave up 6 bases and J gave up 0 bases, with 16 bases separating them. CDR3 length: 15 residues. CDR1 is DFQATT, CDR2 SNEGSKA, per germline (reference sequence). The CDR3 DNA sequence: TGCAGTGCCTACCCTGGGGACGCTAGCACAGATACGCAGTATTTT. Its translation: CSAYPGDASTDTQYF.

This clonotype was recorded many times. The rearrangement joins TRBV6-5 to TRBJ2-7; D call uncertain. The CDR3 runs 14 residues. V lost 2 bases to trimming and J lost 6 bases, with 14 bases between them. The V gene's germline CDR1 is MNHEY and CDR2 SVGAGI. The CDR3 region has the DNA TGTGCCAGCAGTTACGCCCGGGCCGCTTCCGAGCAGTACTTC. Translation: CASSYARAASEQYF.

This clonotype came up many times. One end of the junction varies from germline; a read error may be responsible. The gene calls are TRBV20-1 and TRBJ2-3; TRBD1 matches 7 bases. Germline V gene sequence: CDR1 DFQATT, CDR2 SNEGSKA (reference sequence). The CDR3 contains 15 residues. The CDR3: CSARTGTLSRDTQYF. The CDR3 nucleotides read TGCAGTGCTAGGACAGGGACACTAAGCAGAGATACGCAGTATTTT.

This clonotype showed up many times. The junction shows a germline mismatch at one end, possibly a read error. The chain recombines TRBV5-1 with TRBJ2-7; TRBD2 aligns across 9 bases. CDR3 size: 15 residues. Germline V gives CDR1 SGHRS, CDR2 YFSETQ. The CDR3 coding sequence is TGCGCCAGCAGCTCTCTAGCGGGGCCTCGGGACGAGCAGTGCTTC. As protein: CASSSLAGPRDEQCF.

In this sample, this clonotype turned up many times. This chain uses TRBV20-1 with TRBJ2-3; 9 nucleotides match TRBD2. This CDR3 has 15 amino acids. Looked up from germline, CDR1 is DFQATT and CDR2 is SNEGSKA (reference sequence). V dropped 0 bases and J dropped 4; count of bases not matched to a gene: 5. The CDR3 is CSARELAGAPDTQYF. DNA of the CDR3: TGCAGTGCTAGAGAATTAGCGGGAGCTCCAGATACGCAGTATTTT.

The sample holds one count of this clonotype. The genes are TRBV5-4 and TRBJ1-2; no clear D. The V and J ends lost 0 bases and 12 bases respectively, with 12 bases between them. The CDR3 contains 12 residues. The germline CDR1 and CDR2 sequences are SGHNT and YYREEE (reference sequence). CDR3 sequence: CASSLDTSGNTF. The CDR3 DNA reads TGTGCCAGCAGCTTGGACACCTCTGGAAACACCTTC.

There are many counts of this clonotype. The chain uses TRBV12-3 or TRBV12-4 and TRBJ2-1, with D unresolved. The length of the CDR3 is 13 residues. Trimming removed 1 base from V and 9 bases from J, with 10 bases in between. The DNA for the CDR3 is TGTGCCAGCAGTTTAGGGACCACCTCTGAGCAGTTCTTC. Translation: CASSLGTTSEQFF.

This clonotype was found many times. This CDR3 is CASSYSANHNQPQHF. The CDR3 DNA follows: TGTGCCAGCAGTTACTCGGCGAATCACAATCAGCCCCAGCATTTT. The chain uses TRBV6-6 and TRBJ1-5; D gene ambiguous. V gave up 0 bases and J gave up 3 bases, with 9 bases separating them. The CDR3 spans 15 residues. Per germline, CDR1 MNHNY and CDR2 SVGAGI (reference sequence).

The chain uses TRBV5-1 and TRBJ2-5; D is possibly TRBD2 (7 bases). This CDR3 has 18 residues. CDR1 is SGHRS and CDR2 is YFSETQ in the germline V gene. V lost 0 bases and J lost 0, with 18 bases in between. DNA of the CDR3: TGCGCCAGCAGCTTGGACGTCCCGGGGGGCACGGACCAAGAGACCCAGTACTTC. Protein product: CASSLDVPGGTDQETQYF.

A word on this clonotype: At one boundary the junction diverges from the germline segment, which might be a read error. The V call is TRBV7-9, the J call TRBJ2-7; the D call may be TRBD1 or TRBD2 (5 bases each). This CDR3 has 12 amino acids. CDR1 and CDR2 (germline): SEHNR, FQNEAQ (reference sequence). CDR3 DNA: TGTGCCAGCAGCACAGTGCCCAGGGAGCAGCACTTC. This encodes CASSTVPREQHF.

Of note for this clonotype: Because the CDR3 is missing its conserved closing phenylalanine or tryptophan, this is likely a read error. This rearrangement joins TRBV2 to TRBJ2-3; 7 nucleotides align to TRBD1. Germline V gene lookup returns CDR1 SNHLY and CDR2 FYNNEI. The V and J ends lost 3 bases and 4 bases, in that order; junction bases with no gene match: 13. The CDR3 is 17 residues long. CDR3 nucleotides: TGTGCCAGCAGTGAGTTTCCCGGACAGGCATTATCAGATACGCAGTATTCT. Protein product: CASSEFPGQALSDTQYS.

The chain links TRBV6-2 or TRBV6-3 to TRBJ1-1; D is possibly TRBD1 (6 bases). The CDR3 consists of 17 residues. V dropped 0 bases and J dropped 8 bases, with 22 bases sitting between them. From germline, CDR1 is MNHEY and CDR2 SVGEGT. The CDR3 protein is CASSYSRSWGTSLEAFF. CDR3 sequence (DNA): TGTGCCAGCAGTTACTCGAGGTCCTGGGGGACATCCTTGGAAGCTTTCTTT.

This clonotype was detected ten times or more. The rearrangement uses TRBV19 and TRBJ2-1; 7 positions match TRBD2. The CDR3 extends over 13 amino acids. V lost 7 bases and J lost 7; bases outside the gene matches: 7. From germline, CDR1 is LNHDA and CDR2 SQIVND (reference sequence). The CDR3 here is CASKATGGNEQFF. Written as DNA, the CDR3 is TGTGCCAGTAAAGCCACGGGGGGAAATGAGCAGTTCTTC.

This clonotype was detected many times. The chain carries TRBV9 and TRBJ2-7; D is unresolved. Trimming cost V 2 bases and J 4 bases, with 10 bases left between them. The CDR3 is made up of 13 amino acids. Germline CDR1 is SGDLS and CDR2 is YYNGEE. The chain's CDR3 is CASSVGDEYEQYF. The CDR3 bases are TGTGCCAGCAGCGTCGGCGACGAATACGAGCAGTACTTC.

This clonotype was detected ten times or more. The chain joins TRBV7-2 to TRBJ1-4; D gene unclear. V gave up 1 base and J gave up 0 bases, with 3 bases separating them. CDR3 length equals 14 residues. Per the germline V gene, CDR1 is SGHTA and CDR2 is FQGNSA. This CDR3 reads CASSLEATNEKLFF. CDR3 coding DNA: TGTGCCAGCAGCTTAGAAGCAACTAATGAAAAACTGTTTTTT.

This clonotype was recorded many times. This chain uses TRBV5-1 with TRBJ2-7, with D possibly being TRBD1 (5 bases). Trimming shortened V by 2 bases and J by 1 base, and 10 bases separated the two germline ends. This CDR3 is 14 amino acids long. Germline CDR1 SGHRS, CDR2 YFSETQ. The CDR3 bases are TGCGCCAGCAGCTTCGCTGACAGTTCCTACGAGCAGTACTTC. Translation gives CASSFADSSYEQYF.

The chain employs TRBV2 and TRBJ2-7; D is possibly TRBD2 (7 bases). The ends were cut back, 2 bases at V and 7 bases at J, with 9 bases in the middle. The CDR3 covers 12 residues. Germline V gives CDR1 SNHLY, CDR2 FYNNEI. The CDR3 reads CASSERGGEQYF. The CDR3 DNA reads as TGTGCCAGCAGTGAAAGGGGGGGGGAGCAGTACTTC.

This clonotype was recorded many times. The J gene is TRBJ1-5, the V gene TRBV24-1; no reliable D call. V was clipped by 0 bases and J by 4 bases, with 6 bases between them. The CDR3 contains 14 residues. CDR1 is KGHDR and CDR2 is SFDVKD in the germline V gene. The CDR3 is CATSDLGQNQPQHF. Written as DNA, the CDR3 is TGTGCCACCAGTGATTTGGGGCAAAATCAGCCCCAGCATTTT.

Ten or more counts support this clonotype. The rearrangement links TRBV4-1 to TRBJ2-3, with a tentative D call TRBD2 (6 bases). Germline CDR1 is MGHRA and CDR2 is YSYEKL. Trimming took 2 bases from V and 0 from J, leaving 15 bases between them. The CDR3 sequence is 17 residues long. Here the CDR3 DNA reads TGCGCCAGCAGCCAAACAATAGCGGATACTAGCACAGATACGCAGTATTTT. This translates into CASSQTIADTSTDTQYF.

This chain connects TRBV6-4 to TRBJ2-2; 13 bases match TRBD2. CDR3 size: 17 residues. CDR1 and CDR2 (germline): MRHNA, SNTAGT. J lost 8 bases, V lost 6 bases, and 12 bases had no gene match. The CDR3 spells CASRTGTSGAELGELFF. The CDR3 DNA is TGTGCCAGCAGAACCGGGACTAGCGGGGCCGAACTGGGGGAGCTGTTTTTT.

This clonotype was observed a handful of times. The gene calls are TRBV7-9 and TRBJ2-5, with D perhaps assigned TRBD1 or TRBD2 (5 bases each). Trimming removed 6 bases at V and 2 bases at J, with 13 bases between. CDR3 size: 14 residues. Per the germline V gene, CDR1 is SEHNR and CDR2 is FQNEAQ (reference sequence). This CDR3 reads CASSLSGAQETQYF. The CDR3 nucleotides are TGTGCCAGCAGTTTATCCGGGGCACAAGAGACCCAGTACTTC.

For this clonotype: At one of its ends the junction is not consistent with the germline gene, which may arise from a read error. The chain couples TRBV24-1 to TRBJ2-7; D is ambiguous. Germline-derived CDR1 and CDR2 are KGHDR and SFDVKD. The CDR3 sequence is 12 residues long. DNA of the CDR3: TGTGCCACCAGTGAGTTGGGCTGCGAGCTGTACTTC. Protein product: CATSELGCELYF.

Details on this clonotype: An end of the junction does not agree with germline; a read error may underlie this. V usage is TRBV2 and J usage is TRBJ1-1; 7 bases are shared with TRBD1. The CDR3 runs to 13 residues. Germline V gene data show CDR1 as SNHLY and CDR2 as FYNNEI. The CDR3: CASTGGRDTEASF. The DNA of the CDR3 is TGTGCCAGCACAGGGGGGCGGGACACTGAAGCTTCCTTT.